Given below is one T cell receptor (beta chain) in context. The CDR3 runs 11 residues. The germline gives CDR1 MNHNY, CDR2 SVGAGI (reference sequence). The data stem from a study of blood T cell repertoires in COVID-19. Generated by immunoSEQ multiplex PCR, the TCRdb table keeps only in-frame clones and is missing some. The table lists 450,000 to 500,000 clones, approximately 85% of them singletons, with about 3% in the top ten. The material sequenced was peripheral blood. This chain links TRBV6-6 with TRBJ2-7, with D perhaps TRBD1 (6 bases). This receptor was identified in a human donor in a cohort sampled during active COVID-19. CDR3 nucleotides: TGTGCAACAGGGTTTTCCTACGAGCAGTACTTC. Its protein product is CATGFSYEQYF.